A selection of T cell receptor beta chains follows, all from one sample in a study of blood T cell repertoires in COVID-19. Clones were sequenced by immunoSEQ multiplex PCR, and TCRdb holds only the in-frame ones, with some missing. The sample carries 290,000 or so clones, about 89% recorded once. Sequencing was performed on peripheral blood. These receptors were obtained from a woman aged 30 to 39 with COVID-19, enrolled during active disease. Each CDR3 is given with its conserved first and last residue. Each record gives: CDR3 length, V gene, J gene, clone size, D gene, CDR3 protein, CDR3 DNA. The D gene is left open where the match is weak. Clone sizes are given selectively: once, few, many, or a class where the clone is expanded.

length: 13
V: TRBV19
J: TRBJ1-5
size: -
D: -
CDR3: CASNYRGNQPQHF
DNA: TGTGCCAGTAATTACAGGGGCAATCAGCCCCAGCATTTT

length: 16
V: TRBV3-1/TRBV3-2
J: TRBJ2-1
size: -
D: -
CDR3: CASSQGGGLTADEQFF
DNA: TGTGCCAGCAGCCAAGGAGGAGGCCTCACGGCGGATGAGCAGTTCTTC

length: 16
V: TRBV27
J: TRBJ1-6
size: -
D: -
CDR3: CASSANQGSYNSPLHF
DNA: TGTGCCAGCAGTGCCAACCAGGGGTCCTATAATTCACCCCTCCACTTT

length: 14
V: TRBV30
J: TRBJ2-5
size: -
D: -
CDR3: CAWRAKSNQETQYF
DNA: TGTGCCTGGAGGGCAAAAAGTAACCAAGAGACCCAGTACTTC

length: 17
V: TRBV11-2
J: TRBJ2-2
size: -
D: -
CDR3: CASSLDPRQGYTGELFF
DNA: TGTGCCAGCAGCTTAGATCCAAGGCAGGGGTACACCGGGGAGCTGTTTTTT

length: 14
V: TRBV7-7
J: TRBJ2-5
size: -
D: TRBD1
CDR3: CASSLTGVGETQYF
DNA: TGTGCCAGCAGCTTAACAGGGGTTGGGGAGACCCAGTACTTC

length: 16
V: TRBV7-8
J: TRBJ2-3
size: -
D: -
CDR3: CASSFVTGEVTDTQYF
DNA: TGTGCCAGCAGCTTTGTGACGGGAGAAGTCACAGATACGCAGTATTTT

length: 13
V: TRBV7-9
J: TRBJ1-1
size: -
D: -
CDR3: CASSLDPTSEAFF
DNA: TGTGCCAGCAGCTTAGACCCGACATCTGAAGCTTTCTTT

length: 15
V: TRBV2
J: TRBJ2-2
size: few
D: -
CDR3: CASMRRGTNTGELFF
DNA: TGTGCCAGCATGCGACGGGGGACGAACACCGGGGAGCTGTTTTTT

length: 15
V: TRBV5-6
J: TRBJ1-5
size: few
D: -
CDR3: CASSLVADSDQPQHF
DNA: TGTGCCAGCAGCTTGGTGGCGGACTCCGATCAGCCCCAGCATTTT

length: 13
V: TRBV19
J: TRBJ1-1
size: -
D: -
CDR3: CASSPQAHTEAFF
DNA: TGTGCCAGTAGTCCCCAGGCCCACACTGAAGCTTTCTTT

length: 15
V: TRBV12-5
J: TRBJ1-5
size: -
D: TRBD1
CDR3: CASGLGTGGGQPQHF
DNA: TGTGCTAGTGGTTTGGGGACAGGGGGGGGACAGCCCCAGCATTTT

length: 14
V: TRBV6-5
J: TRBJ1-2
size: -
D: -
CDR3: CASRSPTGHHGYTF
DNA: TGTGCCAGCAGATCCCCTACAGGGCACCATGGCTACACCTTC

length: 12
V: TRBV6-5
J: TRBJ1-1
size: -
D: -
CDR3: CASSRWNTEAFF
DNA: TGTGCCAGCTCCAGGTGGAACACTGAAGCTTTCTTT

length: 16
V: TRBV27
J: TRBJ2-1
size: -
D: TRBD2
CDR3: CASRIRPSGDYNEQFF
DNA: TGTGCCAGCCGTATACGGCCTAGCGGGGATTACAATGAGCAGTTCTTC

length: 16
V: TRBV5-1
J: TRBJ2-7
size: -
D: TRBD1
CDR3: CASSLAEDRATYEQYF
DNA: TGCGCCAGCAGCCTGGCCGAGGACAGGGCGACCTACGAGCAGTACTTC

length: 17
V: TRBV7-9
J: TRBJ2-7
size: -
D: TRBD2
CDR3: CASSITSGTSGRYEQYF
DNA: TGTGCCAGCAGCATAACCTCCGGGACTAGCGGGAGATACGAGCAGTACTTC

length: 17
V: TRBV11-3
J: TRBJ2-3
size: -
D: TRBD2
CDR3: CASSLGGTSGRGDTQYF
DNA: TGTGCCAGCAGCTTAGGGGGGACTAGCGGGAGAGGAGATACGCAGTATTTT

length: 11
V: TRBV29-1
J: TRBJ1-1
size: -
D: -
CDR3: CSVEEAGPAFF
DNA: TGCAGCGTTGAAGAGGCAGGGCCAGCTTTCTTT

length: 15
V: TRBV2
J: TRBJ2-1
size: -
D: -
CDR3: CASSYDYQAYNEQFF
DNA: TGTGCCAGCAGTTATGACTACCAAGCCTACAATGAGCAGTTCTTC

length: 14
V: TRBV19
J: TRBJ1-5
size: -
D: TRBD1
CDR3: CASSLGQGAQPQHF
DNA: TGTGCCAGTAGTTTGGGACAGGGCGCTCAGCCCCAGCATTTT

length: 15
V: TRBV11-2
J: TRBJ1-2
size: -
D: -
CDR3: CASSLDHSGSYGYTF
DNA: TGTGCCAGCAGCTTAGATCATTCAGGCAGTTATGGCTACACCTTC

length: 14
V: TRBV29-1
J: TRBJ2-7
size: -
D: TRBD2
CDR3: CSVGGLAGVTEQYF
DNA: TGCAGCGTTGGGGGACTAGCGGGAGTAACAGAGCAGTACTTC

length: 15
V: TRBV5-1
J: TRBJ1-3
size: -
D: -
CDR3: CASSPWTDAGNTIYF
DNA: TGCGCCAGCAGCCCGTGGACAGACGCTGGAAACACCATATATTTT

length: 16
V: TRBV19
J: TRBJ1-2
size: -
D: -
CDR3: CASSFHSRVSNYGYTF
DNA: TGTGCCAGTAGTTTCCACTCACGGGTATCTAACTATGGCTACACCTTC

length: 15
V: TRBV19
J: TRBJ2-1
size: -
D: -
CDR3: CASSIYSGQYNEQFF
DNA: TGTGCCAGTAGTATATATAGCGGCCAATACAATGAGCAGTTCTTC

length: 12
V: TRBV30
J: TRBJ1-1
size: -
D: -
CDR3: CAWSDMNTEAFF
DNA: TGTGCCTGGAGTGATATGAACACTGAAGCTTTCTTT

length: 18
V: TRBV28
J: TRBJ1-6
size: -
D: -
CDR3: CASSTWDISSSYNSPLHF
DNA: TGTGCCAGCAGCACTTGGGACATTTCTTCGTCCTATAATTCACCCCTCCACTTT

length: 14
V: TRBV25-1
J: TRBJ2-2
size: once
D: -
CDR3: CASSQPGATGELFF
DNA: TGTGCCAGCAGCCAACCAGGGGCCACCGGGGAGCTGTTTTTT

length: 16
V: TRBV5-1
J: TRBJ2-2
size: -
D: TRBD1
CDR3: CASSLGQGAGTGELFF
DNA: TGCGCCAGCAGCTTAGGACAGGGGGCTGGAACCGGGGAGCTGTTTTTT

length: 15
V: TRBV28
J: TRBJ1-2
size: -
D: TRBD1
CDR3: CASSFLGQGRYGYTF
DNA: TGTGCCAGCAGTTTCCTAGGACAGGGACGGTATGGCTACACCTTC

length: 12
V: TRBV5-6
J: TRBJ1-2
size: -
D: -
CDR3: CASSLEPGGYTF
DNA: TGTGCCAGCAGCTTGGAGCCAGGGGGCTACACCTTC

length: 12
V: TRBV30
J: TRBJ2-4
size: -
D: -
CDR3: CAWIPHQNIQYF
DNA: TGTGCCTGGATACCACACCAAAACATTCAGTACTTC

length: 15
V: TRBV6-1
J: TRBJ2-7
size: few
D: TRBD2
CDR3: CASSEASSGSHEQYF
DNA: TGTGCCAGCAGTGAAGCGTCTAGCGGGAGTCACGAGCAGTACTTC

length: 14
V: TRBV24-1
J: TRBJ2-1
size: -
D: -
CDR3: CATSDLYSSNEQFF
DNA: TGTGCCACCAGTGATTTGTACAGCTCCAATGAGCAGTTCTTC

length: 15
V: TRBV28
J: TRBJ2-1
size: -
D: TRBD1
CDR3: CASRIPGQPYNEQFF
DNA: TGTGCCAGCAGGATCCCGGGACAGCCCTACAATGAGCAGTTCTTC

length: 16
V: TRBV5-4
J: TRBJ1-1
size: -
D: TRBD1
CDR3: CASSLGETGTVRGAFF
DNA: TGTGCCAGCAGCCTTGGGGAGACAGGGACAGTAAGAGGAGCTTTCTTT

length: 10
V: TRBV29-1
J: TRBJ1-1
size: once
D: -
CDR3: CSVETIEAFF
DNA: TGCAGCGTTGAGACTATCGAAGCTTTCTTT

length: 12
V: TRBV2
J: TRBJ2-3
size: -
D: -
CDR3: CASRLKTDTQYF
DNA: TGTGCCAGCAGACTTAAGACAGATACGCAGTATTTT

length: 15
V: TRBV6-5
J: TRBJ1-2
size: -
D: -
CDR3: CASSPGRPANYGYTF
DNA: TGTGCCAGCAGCCCAGGTCGGCCAGCTAACTATGGCTACACCTTC